This T cell receptor beta chain originates from a study of T-cell memory formation after mild COVID-19. TCRdb re-called the 5' RACE reads with MiXCR, one entry per CDR3 protein. The table lists fewer than 110,000 distinct CDR3 sequences, around 15% of them singletons. This clonotype has just a few counts. Its antigen is not identified. General study findings and limits: Clonal second-wave expansions that peaked on day 37 had unconfirmed SARS-CoV-2 specificity. Memory from before infection featured some responding clones, which suggests cross-reactive memory joined. Researchers report contracting CD4+ clones mostly in CM and EM, with CD8+ clones in EMRA. Clones shrinking between day 15 and 85 showed a balanced CD4/CD8 split, and those that grew later tilted toward CD4+.

Sample: PBMCs or a T cell subset sorted from them (not recorded which). The receptor comes from a man between 18 and 35 years old who had mild COVID-19 (a few samples of this study predate the infection). Cell type and time point are not known.

The CDR3 sequence: CASSLTSYEQFF. CDR3 coding DNA: TGTGCCAGCAGCCTTACTAGCTATGAGCAGTTCTTC. V is TRBV7-2 and J is TRBJ2-1, with D possibly being TRBD2 (6 bases). V was clipped by 5 bases and J by 8 bases, with 10 bases between them. The CDR3 consists of 12 residues. Per germline, CDR1 SGHTA and CDR2 FQGNSA.